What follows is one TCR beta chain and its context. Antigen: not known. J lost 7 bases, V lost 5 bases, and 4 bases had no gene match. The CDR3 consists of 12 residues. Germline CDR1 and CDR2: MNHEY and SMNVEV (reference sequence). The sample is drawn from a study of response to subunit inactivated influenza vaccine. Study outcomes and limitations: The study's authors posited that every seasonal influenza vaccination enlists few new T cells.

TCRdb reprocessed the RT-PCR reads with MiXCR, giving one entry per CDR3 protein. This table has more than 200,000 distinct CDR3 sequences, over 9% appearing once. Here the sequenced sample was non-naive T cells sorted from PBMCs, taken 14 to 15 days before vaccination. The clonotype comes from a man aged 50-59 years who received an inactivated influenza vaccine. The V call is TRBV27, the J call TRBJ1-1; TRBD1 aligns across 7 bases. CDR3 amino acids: CASSPRQGEAFF. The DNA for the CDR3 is TGTGCCAGCAGTCCCCGACAGGGTGAAGCTTTCTTT.